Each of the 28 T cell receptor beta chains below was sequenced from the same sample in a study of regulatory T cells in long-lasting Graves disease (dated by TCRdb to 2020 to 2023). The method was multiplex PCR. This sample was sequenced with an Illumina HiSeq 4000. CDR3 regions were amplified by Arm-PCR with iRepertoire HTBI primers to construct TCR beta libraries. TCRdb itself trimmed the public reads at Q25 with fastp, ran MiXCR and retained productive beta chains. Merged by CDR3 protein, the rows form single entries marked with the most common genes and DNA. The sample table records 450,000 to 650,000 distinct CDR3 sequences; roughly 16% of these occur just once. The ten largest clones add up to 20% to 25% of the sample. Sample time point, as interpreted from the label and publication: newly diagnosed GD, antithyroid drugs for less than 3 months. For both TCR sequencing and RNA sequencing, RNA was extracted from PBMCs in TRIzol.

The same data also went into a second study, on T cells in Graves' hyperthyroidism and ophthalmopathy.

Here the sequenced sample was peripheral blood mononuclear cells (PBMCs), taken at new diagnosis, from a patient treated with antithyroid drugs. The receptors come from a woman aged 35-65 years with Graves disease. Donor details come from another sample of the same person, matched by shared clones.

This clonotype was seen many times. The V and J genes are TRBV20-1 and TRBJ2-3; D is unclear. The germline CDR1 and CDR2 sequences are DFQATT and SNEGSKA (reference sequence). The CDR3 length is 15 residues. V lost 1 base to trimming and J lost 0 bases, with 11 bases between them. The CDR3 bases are TGCAGTGCTAGAGCCGGGTCCGGTAGCACAGATACGCAGTATTTT. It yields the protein CSARAGSGSTDTQYF.

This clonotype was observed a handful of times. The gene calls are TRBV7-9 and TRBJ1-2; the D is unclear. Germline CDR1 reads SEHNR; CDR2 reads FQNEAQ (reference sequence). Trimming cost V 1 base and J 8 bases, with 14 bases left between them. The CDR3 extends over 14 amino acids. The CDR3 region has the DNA TGTGCCAGCAGCTTAGTAGGAGGGTTTGAGGGCTACACCTTC. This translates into CASSLVGGFEGYTF.

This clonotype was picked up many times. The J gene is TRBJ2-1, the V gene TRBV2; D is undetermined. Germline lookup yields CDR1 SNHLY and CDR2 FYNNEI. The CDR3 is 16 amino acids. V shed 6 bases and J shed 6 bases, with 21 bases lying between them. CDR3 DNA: TGTGCCAGCAGCCCCCCGGGCAGCCTATACTCCAATGAGCAGTTCTTC. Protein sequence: CASSPPGSLYSNEQFF.

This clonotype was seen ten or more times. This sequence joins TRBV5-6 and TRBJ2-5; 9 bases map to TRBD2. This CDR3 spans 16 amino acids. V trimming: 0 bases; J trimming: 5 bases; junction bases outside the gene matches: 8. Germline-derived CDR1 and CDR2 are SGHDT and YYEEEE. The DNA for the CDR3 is TGTGCCAGCAGCTTGGGGTCGAGCGGGGGGAGGGAGACCCAGTACTTC. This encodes CASSLGSSGGRETQYF. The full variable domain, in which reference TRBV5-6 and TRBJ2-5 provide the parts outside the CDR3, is DAGVTQSPTHLIKTRGQQVTLRCSPKSGHDTVSWYQQALGQGPQFIFQYYEEEERQRGNFPDRFSGHQFPNYSSELNVNALLLGDSALYLCASSLGSSGGRETQYFGPGTRLLVL.

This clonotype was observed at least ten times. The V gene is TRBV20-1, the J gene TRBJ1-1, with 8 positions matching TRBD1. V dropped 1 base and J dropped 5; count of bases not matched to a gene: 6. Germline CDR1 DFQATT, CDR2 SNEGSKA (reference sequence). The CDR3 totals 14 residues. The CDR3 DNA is TGCAGTGCTAGAGTACAGGGGGTGAGGACTGAAGCTTTCTTT. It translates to CSARVQGVRTEAFF.

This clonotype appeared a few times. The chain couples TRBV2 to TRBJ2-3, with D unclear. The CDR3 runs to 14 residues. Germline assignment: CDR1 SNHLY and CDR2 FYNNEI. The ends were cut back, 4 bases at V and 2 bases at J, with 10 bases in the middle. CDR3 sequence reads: CASSVAEYTDTQYF. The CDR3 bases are TGTGCCAGCAGTGTGGCGGAATACACAGATACGCAGTATTTT.

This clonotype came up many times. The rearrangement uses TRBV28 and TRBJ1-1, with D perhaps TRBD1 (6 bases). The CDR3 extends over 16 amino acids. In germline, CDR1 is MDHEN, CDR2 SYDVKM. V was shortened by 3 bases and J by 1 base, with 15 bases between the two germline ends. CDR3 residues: CASSLSSGVANTEAFF. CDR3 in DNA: TGTGCCAGCAGTTTGTCGTCAGGGGTGGCGAACACTGAAGCTTTCTTT.

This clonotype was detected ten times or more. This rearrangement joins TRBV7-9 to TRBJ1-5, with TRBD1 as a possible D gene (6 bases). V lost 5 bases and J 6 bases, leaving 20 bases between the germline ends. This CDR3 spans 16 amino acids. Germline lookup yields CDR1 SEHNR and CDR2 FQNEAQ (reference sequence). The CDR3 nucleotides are TGTGCCAGCAGCCCCGGGGGGGCGGCCGCGACTCAGCCCCAGCATTTT. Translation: CASSPGGAAATQPQHF.

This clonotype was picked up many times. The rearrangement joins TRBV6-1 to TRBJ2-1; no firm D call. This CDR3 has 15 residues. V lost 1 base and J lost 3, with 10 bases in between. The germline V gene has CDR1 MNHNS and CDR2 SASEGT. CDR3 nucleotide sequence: TGTGCCAGCAGTGAAGGAAGGCTCGGCTACAATGAGCAGTTCTTC. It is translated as CASSEGRLGYNEQFF.

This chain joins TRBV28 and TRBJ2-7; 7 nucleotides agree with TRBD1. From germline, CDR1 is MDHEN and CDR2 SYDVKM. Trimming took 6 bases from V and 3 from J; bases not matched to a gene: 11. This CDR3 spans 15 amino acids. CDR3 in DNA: TGTGCCAGCAGAACCTCCGGGACAGTATTCTACGAGCAGTACTTC. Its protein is CASRTSGTVFYEQYF. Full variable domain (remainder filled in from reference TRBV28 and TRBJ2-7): DVKVTQSSRYLVKRTGEKVFLECVQDMDHENMFWYRQDPGLGLRLIYFSYDVKMKEKGDIPEGYSVSREKKERFSLILESASTNQTSMYLCASRTSGTVFYEQYFGPGTRLTVT.

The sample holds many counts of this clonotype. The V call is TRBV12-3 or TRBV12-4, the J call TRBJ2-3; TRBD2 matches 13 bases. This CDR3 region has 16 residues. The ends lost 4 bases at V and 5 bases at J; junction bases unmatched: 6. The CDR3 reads CASSSTSGGEGDTQYF. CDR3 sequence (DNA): TGTGCCAGCAGTTCCACTAGCGGGGGGGAAGGAGATACGCAGTATTTT.

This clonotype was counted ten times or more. The CDR3 DNA sequence: TGTGCCAGCAGCTTAGGCCCCGGGAGGGCGCGCACAGATACGCAGTATTTT. Amino acids: CASSLGPGRARTDTQYF. The chain combines TRBV11-2 with TRBJ2-3; 8 bases are shared with TRBD2. Losses at the gene ends were 1 base for V and 1 base for J; bases not matched to a gene: 7. The CDR3 runs 17 residues. Germline assignment: CDR1 SGHAT and CDR2 FQNNGV.

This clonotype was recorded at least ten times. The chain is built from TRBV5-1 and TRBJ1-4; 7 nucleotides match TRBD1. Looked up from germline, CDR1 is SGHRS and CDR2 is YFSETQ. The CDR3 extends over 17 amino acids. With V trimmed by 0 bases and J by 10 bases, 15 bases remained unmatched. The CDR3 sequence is CASSLAGTDLSFGKLFF. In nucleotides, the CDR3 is TGCGCCAGCAGCTTGGCCGGGACAGACCTATCCTTTGGAAAACTGTTTTTT.

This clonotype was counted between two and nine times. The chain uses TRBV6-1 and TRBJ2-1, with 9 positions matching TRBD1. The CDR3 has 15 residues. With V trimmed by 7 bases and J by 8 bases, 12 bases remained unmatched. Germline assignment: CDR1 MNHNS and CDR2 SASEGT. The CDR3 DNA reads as TGTGCCAGCAAAGATCCGGGACAGGGAATAGATGAGCAGTTCTTC. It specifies CASKDPGQGIDEQFF.

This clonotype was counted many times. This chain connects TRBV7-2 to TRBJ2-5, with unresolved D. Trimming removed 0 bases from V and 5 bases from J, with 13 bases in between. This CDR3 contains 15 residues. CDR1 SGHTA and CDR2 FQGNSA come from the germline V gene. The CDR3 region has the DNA TGTGCCAGCAGCTTAGCAGGAGCCTCCGGGGAGACCCAGTACTTC. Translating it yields CASSLAGASGETQYF.

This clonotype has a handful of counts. The CDR3 coding sequence is TGTGCCAGCAGCTTCCAAAGTGCTAATGAAAAACTGTTTTTT. It is translated as CASSFQSANEKLFF. The genes are TRBV5-6 and TRBJ1-4; no reliable D call. The V and J ends lost 2 bases and 3 bases respectively, with 8 bases between them. This CDR3 has 14 residues. Germline V gene data show CDR1 as SGHDT and CDR2 as YYEEEE.

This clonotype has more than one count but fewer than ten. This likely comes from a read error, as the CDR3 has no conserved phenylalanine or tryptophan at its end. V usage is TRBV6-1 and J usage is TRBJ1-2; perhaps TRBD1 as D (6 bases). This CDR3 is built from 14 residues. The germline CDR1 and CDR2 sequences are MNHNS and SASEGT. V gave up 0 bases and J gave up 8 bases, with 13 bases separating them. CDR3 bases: TGTGCCAGCAGTGAAGCGGCAGGGGTTGAGGGCTACACCTCC. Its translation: CASSEAAGVEGYTS.

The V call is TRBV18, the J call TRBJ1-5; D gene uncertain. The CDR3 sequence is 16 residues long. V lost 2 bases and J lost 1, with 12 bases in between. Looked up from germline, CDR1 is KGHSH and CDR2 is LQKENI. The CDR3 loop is CASSPTTAVSNQPQHF. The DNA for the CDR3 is TGTGCCAGCTCACCAACTACAGCGGTCAGCAATCAGCCCCAGCATTTT.

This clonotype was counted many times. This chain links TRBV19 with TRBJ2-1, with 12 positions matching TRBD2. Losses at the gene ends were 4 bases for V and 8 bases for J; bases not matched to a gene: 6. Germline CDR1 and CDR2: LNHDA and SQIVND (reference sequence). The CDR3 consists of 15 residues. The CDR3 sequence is CASSRLAGVGDEQFF. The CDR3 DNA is TGTGCCAGTAGTAGACTAGCGGGGGTTGGGGATGAGCAGTTCTTC.

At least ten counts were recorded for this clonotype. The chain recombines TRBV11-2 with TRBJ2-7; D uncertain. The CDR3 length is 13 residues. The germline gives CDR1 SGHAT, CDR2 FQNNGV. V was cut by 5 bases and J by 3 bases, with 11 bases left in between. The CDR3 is CASSLKYLYEQYF. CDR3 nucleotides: TGTGCCAGCAGCCTCAAATACCTCTACGAGCAGTACTTC.

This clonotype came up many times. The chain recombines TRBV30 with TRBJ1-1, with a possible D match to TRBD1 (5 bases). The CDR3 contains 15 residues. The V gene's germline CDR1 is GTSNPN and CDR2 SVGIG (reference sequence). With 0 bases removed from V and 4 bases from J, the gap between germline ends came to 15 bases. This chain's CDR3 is CAWSVRGVGSTEAFF. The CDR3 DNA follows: TGTGCCTGGAGTGTACGAGGGGTTGGGAGCACTGAAGCTTTCTTT.

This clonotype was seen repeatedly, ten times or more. The CDR3 coding sequence is TGTGCCCACAGGACCCCCCGAGGAAACACTGAAGCTTTCTTT. It codes for CAHRTPRGNTEAFF. The chain joins TRBV28 to TRBJ1-1, with TRBD1 as a possible D gene (5 bases). Trimming shortened V by 11 bases and J by 2 bases, and 18 bases separated the two germline ends. Germline CDR1 and CDR2: MDHEN and SYDVKM. This CDR3 has 14 amino acids.

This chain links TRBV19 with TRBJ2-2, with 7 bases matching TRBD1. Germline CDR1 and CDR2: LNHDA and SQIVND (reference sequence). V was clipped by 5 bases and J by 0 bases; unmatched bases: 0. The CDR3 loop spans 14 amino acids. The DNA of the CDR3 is TGTGCCAGTAGTGACAGGGCGAACACCGGGGAGCTGTTTTTT. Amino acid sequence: CASSDRANTGELFF.

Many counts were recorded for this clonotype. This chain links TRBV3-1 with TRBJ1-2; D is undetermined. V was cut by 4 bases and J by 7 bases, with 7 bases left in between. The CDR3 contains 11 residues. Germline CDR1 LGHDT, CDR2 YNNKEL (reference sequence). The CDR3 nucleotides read TGTGCCAGCAGCCTCGGGGTTGGCTACACCTTC. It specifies CASSLGVGYTF.

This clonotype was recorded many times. In DNA, the CDR3 is TGTGCCAGCAGCTCCTTGACGGCGGGGGTGTACAATGAGCAGTTCTTC. Protein: CASSSLTAGVYNEQFF. This chain uses TRBV13 with TRBJ2-1, with 7 bases fitting TRBD2. This CDR3 spans 16 amino acids. V was clipped by 4 bases and J by 4 bases; unmatched bases: 10. Germline CDR1 is PRHDT and CDR2 is FYEKMQ (reference sequence).

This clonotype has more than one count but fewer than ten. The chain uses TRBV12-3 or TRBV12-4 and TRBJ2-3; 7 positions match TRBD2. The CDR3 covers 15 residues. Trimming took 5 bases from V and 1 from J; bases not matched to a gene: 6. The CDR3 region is CASSPGLVGTDTQYF. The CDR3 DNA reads TGTGCCAGCAGTCCCGGACTAGTGGGCACAGATACGCAGTATTTT.

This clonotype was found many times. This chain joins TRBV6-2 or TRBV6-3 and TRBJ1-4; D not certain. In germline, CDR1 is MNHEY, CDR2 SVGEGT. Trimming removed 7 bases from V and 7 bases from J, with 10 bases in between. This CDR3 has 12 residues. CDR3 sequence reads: CASTPGGEKLFF. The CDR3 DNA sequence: TGTGCCAGCACCCCGGGAGGTGAAAAACTGTTTTTT.

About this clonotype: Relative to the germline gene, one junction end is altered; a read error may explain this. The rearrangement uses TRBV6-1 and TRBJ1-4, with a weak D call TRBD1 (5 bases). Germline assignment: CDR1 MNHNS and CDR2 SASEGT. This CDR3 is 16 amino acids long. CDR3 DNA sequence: TGTGCCAGCAGTGAACGTACGGGGGTGGCTAATGAAAAACTGTCTTTT. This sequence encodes CASSERTGVANEKLSF.